This T cell receptor beta chain comes out of a study of T-cell reconstitution after alpha-beta-depleted transplantation in children (dated by TCRdb to 2016 to 2017). In the study overall: Using TCR repertoire profiling, the study quantitatively followed how T-cell immune reconstitution unfolded in children after TCRalphabeta/CD19-depleted allogeneic hematopoietic cell transplantation. Findings and caveats that apply to the study as a whole: The apparently early recovery of alphabetaT-cell counts about two months after transplant reportedly depended on only several hundred rapidly expanded clones that came from non-depleted graft cells. Over the following months the frequencies of hyperexpanded clones went down, and after one year T-cell counts and TCRbeta diversity were mostly credited to newly produced T cells. In some patients, the high TCRbeta diversity seen at day 60 was put down to recipient T cells and intrathymic progenitors that had survived conditioning.

The germline V gene gives CDR1 as SGHAT and CDR2 as FQNNGV. Spanning cysteine to phenylalanine, the CDR3 consists of 18 amino acids. Solely the CDR3 DNA is kept, with 54 bases framed from the first base. Germline trimming: 5 bases from V, 1 base from J; junction bases outside gene matches: 9. Notes on this clonotype: The antigen it recognizes is unknown. Nothing much larger sits one base from this clone, and base qualities are not available.

Libraries came from PCR. Sequencing took place on an Illumina HiSeq 2500. To normalize quantification of the TCRbeta repertoire, the TCR libraries were built with molecular barcoding that relied on unique molecular identifiers. TCRdb itself trimmed the public reads at Q25 with fastp, ran MiXCR and retained productive beta chains. Entries are consolidated by CDR3 protein sequence, retaining the most common genes and DNA. This sample holds some 180,000 distinct CDR3 sequences; roughly 6.6% were observed only once. Just over 5.5% of the sample is held by the ten biggest clonotypes. In the paper's terms, the treatment or condition label means: allogeneic hematopoietic cell transplantation with graft depleted of TCRalphabeta T cells and CD19 B cells. The children who served as transplant recipients had been given grafts of TCRalphabeta/CD19-depleted allogeneic hematopoietic cells.

This clonotype was obtained from a boy between 2 and 10 years old with acute lymphoblastic leukemia, due to receive a stem cell transplant. The V and J genes are TRBV11-2 and TRBJ1-5; 12 bases in between match TRBD1. The material was PBMCs, obtained before TCRalphabeta/CD19-depleted stem cell transplant. The bases read TGTGCCAGCAGCGCTCGGGACAGGGGGCGGGTCAGCAATCAGCCCCAGCATTTT. This gives the protein CASSARDRGRVSNQPQHF. Extended through the reference TRBV11-2 and TRBJ1-5 proteins, this CDR3 yields the full variable domain: EAGVAQSPRYKIIEKRQSVAFWCNPISGHATLYWYQQILGQGPKLLIQFQNNGVVDDSQLPKDRFSAERLKGVDSTLKIQPAKLEDSAVYLCASSARDRGRVSNQPQHFGDGTRLSIL.